Listed below are T cell receptor beta chains from one sample, sequenced in a study of cytomegalovirus exposure and HLA in healthy donors. Some clones are missing from TCRdb's copy, which holds only in-frame ones; the method was immunoSEQ multiplex PCR. The table has around 150,000 clones, about 78% seen once; the top ten hold approximately 4%. The source material was PBMCs. These receptors came from a man younger than 35 in good health and CMV-seronegative. CDR3s include the opening cysteine and the closing phenylalanine or tryptophan. A D gene is named only where the DNA matches it firmly. A clone size is listed for some rows: how often the clone was seen (once, few, many), or a class if it is expanded.

size: NA; D: NA; J: TRBJ1-1; V: TRBV19; length: 14; CDR3: CASSIDGGPRGAFF; DNA: TGTGCCAGTAGTATAGATGGCGGCCCTAGGGGAGCTTTCTTT
size: NA; D: TRBD1; J: TRBJ1-1; V: TRBV5-5; length: 16; CDR3: CASSLTGQVMNTEAFF; DNA: TGTGCCAGCAGCTTGACGGGACAGGTAATGAACACTGAAGCTTTCTTT
size: NA; D: TRBD1; J: TRBJ2-3; V: TRBV13; length: 17; CDR3: CASSNHPGTGEGDTQYF; DNA: TGTGCCAGCAGCAACCATCCCGGGACAGGGGAAGGGGATACGCAGTATTTT
size: NA; D: NA; J: TRBJ1-5; V: TRBV2; length: 13; CDR3: CASSEWGGQPQHF; DNA: TGTGCCAGCAGTGAATGGGGGGGCCAGCCCCAGCATTTT
size: few; D: TRBD1; J: TRBJ2-7; V: TRBV11-3; length: 14; CDR3: CASSFGTGYYEQYF; DNA: TGTGCCAGCAGCTTCGGGACAGGGTATTACGAGCAGTACTTC
size: few; D: NA; J: TRBJ1-1; V: TRBV28; length: 12; CDR3: CASSTGLAEAFF; DNA: TGTGCCAGCAGCACAGGGTTAGCAGAAGCTTTCTTT
size: NA; D: TRBD1; J: TRBJ1-1; V: TRBV7-9; length: 15; CDR3: CASRPRDRGNTEAFF; DNA: TGTGCCAGCAGGCCCCGGGACAGGGGTAACACTGAAGCTTTCTTT
size: NA; D: NA; J: TRBJ1-3; V: TRBV18; length: 17; CDR3: CASSPTGMGQAGNTIYF; DNA: TGTGCCAGCTCACCGACGGGAATGGGACAAGCTGGAAACACCATATATTTT
size: NA; D: TRBD2; J: TRBJ2-1; V: TRBV5-6; length: 14; CDR3: CASGLAGVRSEQFF; DNA: TGTGCCAGCGGACTAGCGGGAGTTCGAAGTGAGCAGTTCTTC
size: NA; D: NA; J: TRBJ1-1; V: TRBV5-6; length: 15; CDR3: CASSLATGRNTEAFF; DNA: TGTGCCAGCAGCTTGGCCACAGGGAGGAACACTGAAGCTTTCTTT
size: few; D: NA; J: TRBJ1-1; V: TRBV30; length: 15; CDR3: CAWSPGIIMNTEAFF; DNA: TGTGCCTGGAGCCCCGGGATTATCATGAACACTGAAGCTTTCTTT
size: NA; D: TRBD1; J: TRBJ2-3; V: TRBV27; length: 15; CDR3: CASSFHRGSTDTQYF; DNA: TGTGCCAGCAGTTTCCACAGGGGGAGCACAGATACGCAGTATTTT